One TCR beta chain is described in this entry. Germline V gene lookup returns CDR1 MNHEY and CDR2 SVGAGI. Trimming took 5 bases from V and 2 from J, leaving 12 bases between them. The CDR3 runs to 15 residues. These data are taken from a study of blood T cell repertoires in COVID-19. Study context: Both acute and convalescent COVID-19 samples were obtained from the United States, Italy and Spain. The analysed material was cDNA or gDNA that came from T cells, B-cell-depleted T cells, or PBMCs.

In the original processing: Estimation of nucleated cell counts relied on the amplification of reference gene primers. Profiling relied on immunoSEQ multiplex PCR, and the TCRdb table lists in-frame clones only, not all of them. The V and J calls and clone size were taken over from that table, and D and trimming were inferred from the DNA. The sample includes approximately 60,000 clones, 70% to 80% seen only once; the top ten take 15% to 20%. V usage is TRBV6-5 and J usage is TRBJ1-4; D uncertain. The receptor was derived from a man aged 60-69 years with acute or convalescent COVID-19. Sequences were obtained from peripheral blood. The CDR3 DNA sequence: TGTGCCAGCAGTCCGTCGGGAGGGACTAATGAAAAACTGTTTTTT. This sequence encodes CASSPSGGTNEKLFF.